The text below deals with one T cell receptor beta chain. The antigen it recognizes is unknown. Base qualities are not provided; no much larger clone lies one nucleotide away. The data belong to a study of shared clonotypes between healthy human individuals (dated by TCRdb to 2018 to 2021). With respect to the entire study: The cohort comprised two women and a few men aged 18 to 49 years. For each donor, CD4 naive and CD4 memory were each run on three plates, CD8 naive on two plates, and CD8 memory on one plate. The study deeply sequenced blood TCR repertoires of five healthy adults to estimate repertoire size and the extent of clonotype sharing between individuals. To increase sequencing depth and limit assay-specific biases, different laboratories used diverse techniques to prepare libraries and sequence TCR repertoires. Per donor, leukapheresis produced somewhere between about 0.94 and 8.9 billion PBMCs.

The CDR3 has 15 amino acids, counting the end cysteine and phenylalanine. Solely the CDR3 DNA is kept, with 45 bases framed from the first base. From V the trimming removes 1 base and from J it removes 6 bases, while the gene matches leave 9 bases of the junction unaccounted for. Reading the germline V gene gives CDR1 SGHDN and CDR2 FVKESK. Using the deep immunoSEQ assay, multiplex PCR amplified TCR CDR3 regions from genomic DNA. For each cell subset, the extracted genomic DNA was distributed evenly across all wells of several immunoSEQ 96-well plates, and each plate served as one replicate. For sorted subsets, roughly 200 ng genomic DNA, equal to 30,000 to 35,000 T cell genomes, was loaded into each replicate PCR. The purified libraries were quantified using a Qubit 3.0 fluorometer, sized with a Bioanalyzer 2100, and then quantified again using the KAPA Library Quantification kit. A separate single-read 150-cycle Illumina NextSeq 550 flow cell was used to sequence each immunoSEQ 96-well plate. The authors' analysis ran thus. Because the immunoSEQ output included only junctional sequences and no quality scores, the filtering could not be the same as the filtering used for full-length reads. To assign V/J genes and CDR3, sequences were annotated against IMGT germline references using PyIR, a Python wrapper for IgBLAST v1.9. Reads were removed for weak V/J assignments (E-value above 1e-6), missing CDR3, stop codons, out-of-frame junctions, or ambiguous translated residues. A V3J clonotype was defined by an identical inferred V gene, J gene, and CDR3 amino acid sequence. To compute the percentage overlap between repertoires, the number of shared unique clonotypes was divided by the size of the smaller repertoire. Three approaches were used to assess repertoire richness: RTK rarefaction, the Chao1 estimator, and Recon v2.1 estimates of unobserved clonotypes. OLGA was used to compute generation probabilities for all TCRbeta clonotypes that the gDNA method yielded from a handful of donors. TCRdb mirrors the immuneACCESS table, restricted to in-frame sequences. Some clones are absent from its copies; in checked studies, under half trace to an unresolved V gene, and the reason for the others is unknown. V, J and clone size are taken as reported in that table, and D and trimming were inferred from the DNA itself. Recorded for this sample are 550,000 to 850,000 clones; approximately 72% of them occurred a single time. Together, the top ten hold 1.8% of the sample.

Results the study describes overall, beyond this receptor: Because the study included a small number of donors, the genetic and exposure-history diversity represented was limited. Compared with non-shared clonotypes, the clonotypes found in all four sorted-subset donors had higher generation probabilities. Even with the large sequencing depth, rarefaction of the sorted-subset datasets indicated that sequencing was incomplete. Pairwise subsampling led to the expectation that sequencing depth would affect the degree of clonotype sharing among donors. Naive subsets generally had larger estimated clonotype richness than memory subsets. Around 5% of naive CD4, 3.5% of naive CD8, approximately 2% of memory CD4, and around 0.4% of memory CD8 clonotypes were shared across four donors. Only blood was sampled, and tissue TCR repertoires likely differ from those in blood.

Donors were healthy HIV-negative adults with no recently reported acute infections or vaccinations. Every donor was a Caucasian adult residing in Nashville, Tennessee, USA. CD4+ T cells were enriched by magnetic negative selection, after which naive cells were positively selected on CD45RA and the negative fraction was taken as the memory subset. Blood was obtained by leukapheresis, after which PBMCs were separated by Ficoll-Histopaque density gradient centrifugation and cryopreserved in liquid nitrogen vapor phase. Analytical flow cytometry was used to check the purity and quantity of every magnetically sorted T cell population. Genomic DNA was isolated from every sorted fraction and measured by UV absorbance on a Nanodrop 2000c.

Sequencing was performed on memory CD4+ T cells sorted from blood. In light of the paper, this sample's cell subset or site label describes: CD45RA-negative fraction. This TCR came from a woman aged 25 to 45 in good health. The chain uses TRBV14 and TRBJ2-7; 7 middle bases align to TRBD2. The CDR3 region: CASSQVGLVTSEQYF. The DNA sequence is as follows: TGTGCCAGCAGCCAAGTTGGACTAGTTACAAGCGAGCAGTACTTC.